Listed here are 24 T cell receptor beta chains from one sample, sequenced in a study of shared clonotypes between healthy human individuals. Clones were read by immunoSEQ multiplex PCR, and TCRdb kept only the in-frame ones, dropping some. The sample yields 1 million to 1.2 million clones, roughly 77% seen once. Source material: memory CD4+ T cells from PBMCs. Noted subset: CD45RA-negative fraction. All receptors derive from a man between 18 and 29 years old in good health. Some clones in this sample may be carry-over from other donors' samples.

V is TRBV4-1 and J is TRBJ2-5; D gene unclear. CDR1 and CDR2 from the germline V gene are MGHRA and YSYEKL. The CDR3 length is 15 residues. V was cut by 1 base and J by 1 base, with 10 bases left in between. The CDR3: CASSQGSSLQETQYF. As DNA, the CDR3 is TGCGCCAGCAGCCAAGGGTCCTCCCTCCAAGAGACCCAGTACTTC.

This clone has a handful of counts. This chain links TRBV28 with TRBJ1-1; unclear D gene. V was pared by 6 bases and J by 8 bases, with 19 bases between. Germline CDR1 and CDR2: MDHEN and SYDVKM. The CDR3 covers 14 residues. DNA of the CDR3: TGTGCCAGCAGACGCTACGGCGGGAGAACCGAAGCTTTCTTT. This sequence encodes CASRRYGGRTEAFF. The full variable domain, in which reference TRBV28 and TRBJ1-1 provide the parts outside the CDR3, is DVKVTQSSRYLVKRTGEKVFLECVQDMDHENMFWYRQDPGLGLRLIYFSYDVKMKEKGDIPEGYSVSREKKERFSLILESASTNQTSMYLCASRRYGGRTEAFFGQGTRLTVV.

A single count supports this clone. The chain carries TRBV7-2 and TRBJ1-1; 7 nucleotides match TRBD1. Germline V CDR1 and CDR2: SGHTA, FQGNSA. Trimming at V came to 4 bases and at J to 0 bases, leaving 8 bases not matched to a gene. CDR3 size: 16 residues. The CDR3 DNA reads TGTGCCAGCAGCTCCTACATAGGGACAGTGAACACTGAAGCTTTCTTT. Translating it yields CASSSYIGTVNTEAFF.

This chain connects TRBV10-1 to TRBJ2-1; 8 nucleotides match TRBD1. The length of the CDR3 is 15 residues. The J segment lost 6 bases and the V segment lost 4 bases, leaving 8 bases of the junction unmatched. CDR1 WNHNN and CDR2 SYGVQD come from the germline V gene (reference sequence). The CDR3 nucleotides read TGCGCCAGCAGTGGCCGGTCAGGGGGCTCCAATGAGCAGTTCTTC. Protein product: CASSGRSGGSNEQFF.

On this clone itself: The sample has other DNA sequences that encode this CDR3 too. The chain has TRBV9 and TRBJ2-3; 9 bases align to TRBD2. Germline V CDR1 and CDR2: SGDLS, YYNGEE. After removal of 1 base from V and 2 bases from J, the junction contained 5 bases not matched to a gene. The CDR3 consists of 16 residues. The CDR3 protein is CASSVLAGADTDTQYF. DNA for the CDR3: TGTGCCAGCAGCGTATTAGCGGGGGCTGACACAGATACGCAGTATTTT.

Points on this clone: Other DNA variants within this sample encode the same CDR3. V is TRBV18 and J is TRBJ1-3; D gene uncertain. CDR3 size: 16 residues. Germline V gene data show CDR1 as KGHSH and CDR2 as LQKENI. V lost 0 bases to trimming and J lost 1 base, with 10 bases between them. CDR3 protein: CASSPPAGRSGNTIYF. CDR3 in DNA: TGTGCCAGCTCACCACCGGCGGGTCGGTCTGGAAACACCATATATTTT. Based on the CDR3 plus reference TRBV18 and TRBJ1-3, the full variable domain is NAGVMQNPRHLVRRRGQEARLRCSPMKGHSHVYWYRQLPEEGLKFMVYLQKENIIDESGMPKERFSAEFPKEGPSILRIQQVVRGDSAAYFCASSPPAGRSGNTIYFGEGSWLTVV.

The chain couples TRBV7-8 to TRBJ1-2; D is uncertain. This CDR3 spans 14 amino acids. Looked up from germline, CDR1 is SGHVS and CDR2 is FQNEAQ. V dropped 2 bases and J dropped 4 bases, with 11 bases sitting between them. CDR3 sequence (DNA): TGTGCCAGCAGCTTAAGCTGGGAAAGCTATGGCTACACCTTC. Translation gives CASSLSWESYGYTF.

This rearrangement joins TRBV27 to TRBJ2-1, with D possibly being TRBD2 (6 bases). The CDR3 sequence is 13 residues long. Germline-derived CDR1 and CDR2 are MNHEY and SMNVEV (reference sequence). Trimming took 1 base from V and 8 from J, leaving 9 bases between them. The CDR3 sequence: CASSLLREDEQFF. The DNA of the CDR3 is TGTGCCAGCAGTTTATTAAGGGAGGATGAGCAGTTCTTC.

The rearrangement uses TRBV14 and TRBJ2-1; 8 nucleotides agree with TRBD2. The CDR3 has 18 residues. CDR1 is SGHDN and CDR2 is FVKESK in the germline V gene. The V and J ends lost 4 bases and 6 bases, in that order; junction bases with no gene match: 17. The CDR3 bases are TGTGCCAGCAGCCTCCGGGAGGGAGCGGGAGTTGGTGGCAATGAGCAGTTCTTC. Its translation: CASSLREGAGVGGNEQFF. Looking up the rest from reference TRBV14 and TRBJ2-1 gives the full variable domain: EAGVTQFPSHSVIEKGQTVTLRCDPISGHDNLYWYRRVMGKEIKFLLHFVKESKQDESGMPNNRFLAERTGGTYSTLKVQPAELEDSGVYFCASSLREGAGVGGNEQFFGPGTRLTVL.

The chain employs TRBV28 and TRBJ2-7; 7 positions agree with TRBD2. Germline CDR1 and CDR2: MDHEN and SYDVKM. With 6 bases clipped from V and 1 base from J, the junction kept 9 bases outside the gene matches. CDR3 length: 15 amino acids. Here the CDR3 DNA reads TGTGCCAGCAGCCTAAGCGGGACCCAGTCCTACGAGCAGTACTTC. It encodes CASSLSGTQSYEQYF. Variable domain in full (rest from reference TRBV28 and TRBJ2-7): DVKVTQSSRYLVKRTGEKVFLECVQDMDHENMFWYRQDPGLGLRLIYFSYDVKMKEKGDIPEGYSVSREKKERFSLILESASTNQTSMYLCASSLSGTQSYEQYFGPGTRLTVT.

The V call is TRBV29-1, the J call TRBJ1-2, with D tentatively TRBD1 (6 bases). Germline assignment: CDR1 SQVTM and CDR2 ANQGSEA. Trimming removed 8 bases at V and 4 bases at J, with 17 bases between. The CDR3 sequence is 13 residues long. CDR3 sequence reads: CSTNTGLGYGYTF. DNA for the CDR3: TGCAGCACCAACACAGGGTTAGGCTATGGCTACACCTTC. Complete variable domain (other parts from reference TRBV29-1 and TRBJ1-2): SAVISQKPSRDICQRGTSLTIQCQVDSQVTMMFWYRQQPGQSLTLIATANQGSEATYESGFVIDKFPISRPNLTFSTLTVSNMSPEDSSIYLCSTNTGLGYGYTFGSGTRLTVV.

This chain links TRBV10-3 with TRBJ2-7; D is uncertain. The CDR3 loop spans 15 amino acids. The germline V gene has CDR1 ENHRY and CDR2 SYGVKD. V lost 0 bases and J 5 bases, leaving 14 bases between the germline ends. The CDR3 is CAISESPEVNHEQYF. The CDR3 DNA is TGTGCCATCAGTGAGTCGCCCGAAGTAAACCACGAGCAGTACTTC.

CDR3 nucleotide sequence: TGTGCCAGCAGTGAAGCGCAGGAGTTCTACGAGCAGTACTTC. Protein: CASSEAQEFYEQYF. This sequence joins TRBV2 and TRBJ2-7; D gene ambiguous. This CDR3 is 14 amino acids long. V lost 0 bases and J lost 3, with 9 bases in between. Per the germline V gene, CDR1 is SNHLY and CDR2 is FYNNEI.

The rearrangement joins TRBV25-1 to TRBJ1-4; D may be TRBD1 (5 bases). The CDR3 contains 15 residues. Germline CDR1 is MGHDK and CDR2 is SYGVNS. The germline V and J ends were trimmed by 6 bases and 5 bases, with 16 bases remaining between them. For the CDR3, the DNA is TGTGCCAGCAGCCCCGAGGGGCGAAGGAATGAAAAACTGTTTTTT. Translation: CASSPEGRRNEKLFF.

This chain joins TRBV28 and TRBJ2-7; D perhaps matches TRBD1 (5 bases). Trimming removed 5 bases at V and 0 bases at J, with 17 bases between. CDR1 MDHEN and CDR2 SYDVKM come from the germline V gene. The CDR3 contains 16 residues. The CDR3 loop reads CASSQITGTRSYEQYF. The DNA for the CDR3 is TGTGCCAGCAGTCAAATCACAGGTACCCGCTCCTACGAGCAGTACTTC. Full variable domain (outside the CDR3, taken from reference TRBV28 and TRBJ2-7): DVKVTQSSRYLVKRTGEKVFLECVQDMDHENMFWYRQDPGLGLRLIYFSYDVKMKEKGDIPEGYSVSREKKERFSLILESASTNQTSMYLCASSQITGTRSYEQYFGPGTRLTVT.

Points on this clone: An end of the junction differs from the germline gene, which may be a read error. The chain combines TRBV7-2 with TRBJ2-5; a possible D gene is TRBD2 (6 bases). This CDR3 contains 15 residues. Germline lookup yields CDR1 SGHTA and CDR2 FQGNSA. The CDR3 loop is CARSSPLASQETQYF. As DNA, the CDR3 is TGTGCCAGGAGCTCCCCTCTAGCGAGTCAAGAGACCCAGTACTTC. Filled out from reference TRBV7-2 and TRBJ2-5, the complete variable domain reads GAGVSQSPSNKVTEKGKDVELRCDPISGHTALYWYRQSLGQGLEFLIYFQGNSAPDKSGLPSDRFSAERTGGSVSTLTIQRTQQEDSAVYLCARSSPLASQETQYFGPGTRLLVL.

V is TRBV6-6 and J is TRBJ1-5; D is unclear. With 6 bases removed from V and 0 bases from J, the gap between germline ends came to 12 bases. The CDR3 contains 15 residues. Germline V gene data show CDR1 as MNHNY and CDR2 as SVGAGI (reference sequence). The CDR3 loop reads CASSHDKYSNQPQHF. The CDR3 DNA reads as TGTGCCAGCAGCCACGACAAGTATAGCAATCAGCCCCAGCATTTT.

This clone was seen more than once but under ten times. This sequence joins TRBV28 and TRBJ2-3; no reliable D call. This CDR3 comprises 14 residues. Germline CDR1 reads MDHEN; CDR2 reads SYDVKM. Trimming removed 3 bases from V and 1 base from J, with 8 bases in between. Here the CDR3 DNA reads TGTGCCAGCAGTTTCATCCGGGGCACAGATACGCAGTATTTT. Protein: CASSFIRGTDTQYF.

This clone was observed many times. The genes are TRBV6-1 and TRBJ1-1; 7 nucleotides agree with TRBD1. The CDR3 length is 13 residues. V gave up 3 bases and J gave up 4 bases; unmatched junction bases: 2. Per the germline V gene, CDR1 is MNHNS and CDR2 is SASEGT. This CDR3 is CASSDWTGTEAFF. The DNA of the CDR3 is TGTGCCAGCAGTGATTGGACAGGCACTGAAGCTTTCTTT.

Only a few counts were recorded for this clone. J is TRBJ1-2 and V is TRBV2; TRBD1 aligns across 8 bases. Germline V CDR1 and CDR2: SNHLY, FYNNEI. V was clipped by 6 bases and J by 8 bases; unmatched bases: 11. The length of the CDR3 is 14 residues. The CDR3 nucleotides are TGTGCCAGCAGCGATACCAGGACAGGGATGGGCTACACCTTC. Translated: CASSDTRTGMGYTF.

The chain combines TRBV7-2 with TRBJ2-7; D could derive from TRBD1 or TRBD2 (6 bases each). The germline V gene encodes CDR1 SGHTA and CDR2 FQGNSA. The CDR3 runs to 16 residues. Trimming pared 1 base from V and 3 bases from J, leaving 16 bases between. The CDR3 is CASSLVIGRGGYEQYF. As DNA, the CDR3 is TGTGCCAGCAGCTTAGTGATTGGCAGGGGAGGCTACGAGCAGTACTTC.

A word on this clone: This clone may be a read error of a much larger clone one base away. The gene calls are TRBV29-1 and TRBJ1-2; 9 bases line up with TRBD1. Germline V gives CDR1 SQVTM, CDR2 ANQGSEA. The CDR3 loop spans 14 amino acids. V dropped 0 bases and J dropped 6; count of bases not matched to a gene: 5. The CDR3 region has the DNA TGCAGCGTTGAAGATCTGGGGACAGGGAATGGCTACACCTTC. Its translation is CSVEDLGTGNGYTF.

This clone showed up many times. The chain combines TRBV20-1 with TRBJ1-2; D perhaps matches TRBD1 (6 bases). CDR3 length equals 11 residues. CDR1 is DFQATT and CDR2 is SNEGSKA in the germline V gene (reference sequence). The ends were cut back, 5 bases at V and 8 bases at J, with 12 bases in the middle. CDR3 coding DNA: TGCAGTGCTTTGAGGGGGTTGGGCTACACCTTC. Its translation is CSALRGLGYTF.

The V gene is TRBV7-2, the J gene TRBJ2-2, with D uncertain. The CDR3 covers 13 residues. Germline CDR1 SGHTA, CDR2 FQGNSA. With 5 bases removed from V and 5 bases from J, the gap between germline ends came to 9 bases. The CDR3 nucleotides read TGTGCCAGCAGCACCGATTCGACCGGGGAGCTGTTTTTT. Translation gives CASSTDSTGELFF.